The clone carrying this T cell receptor (beta chain) is a singleton in its sample. This sample also contains other DNA sequences that code for the same CDR3. Treatment indicated: about 20 received Ad26.COV2.S at low or high dose, single or two shots; several received placebo; per-sample allocation not given. Specimens were obtained on day 63 following the first vaccine or placebo injection. The data were taken from a study of Ad26.COV2.S vaccination and SARS-CoV-2 variants. TCRdb's table, derived via immunoSEQ multiplex PCR, lists solely in-frame clones and lacks some. The data show about 440,000 clones, roughly 87% seen once. The source is a person aged 18-65 years who received the Ad26.COV2.S COVID-19 vaccine or a placebo. The specimen was peripheral blood, collected in a trial of Ad26.COV2.S vaccine versus placebo.

In nucleotides, the CDR3 is TGCGCCAGCAGCCCGGAAGGGAGGGGTGACTATGGCTACACCTTC. This codes for CASSPEGRGDYGYTF. The chain combines TRBV5-1 with TRBJ1-2, with a tentative D call TRBD1 (5 bases). This CDR3 contains 15 residues. Germline lookup yields CDR1 SGHRS and CDR2 YFSETQ. V lost 4 bases to trimming and J lost 3 bases, with 16 bases between them.